This T cell receptor (beta chain) originates from a study of T cell repertoires in cytomegalovirus infection. Across the study: Indicated by public TCR beta signatures were CMV infection and matching HLA type.

This clonotype has only a few counts. Its antigen remains unidentified. Germline V gene sequence: CDR1 SGDLS, CDR2 YYNGEE. The CDR3 length is 17 residues. The ends were cut back, 2 bases at V and 4 bases at J, with 21 bases in the middle. One entry per CDR3 protein results from TCRdb running MiXCR on the reads. The repertoire consists of about 900,000 distinct CDR3 sequences, with under 40% occurring once and the leading ten covering roughly an eighth. The origin of this receptor is a human donor in good health (CMV status not recorded). Some clones in this sample may be carry-over from other donors' samples. The J gene is TRBJ1-2, the V gene TRBV9; D uncertain. The sample was cultured CD8+ T cells from PBMCs, taken from culture after CMV antigen stimulation. CDR3 sequence reads: CASSVHRTEDRIYGYTF. The CDR3 region has the DNA TGTGCCAGCAGCGTCCACCGGACGGAAGATCGAATCTATGGCTACACCTTC.